The 21 T cell receptor beta chains presented below share a single source sample, sequenced in a study of OX40 agonist ivuxolimab in advanced cancers. TCRdb's table, derived via immunoSEQ multiplex PCR, lists solely in-frame clones and lacks some. The sample has over 50,000 clones; 70% to 90% are singletons. The sample was CD4+ or CD8+ T cells sorted from blood, taken in a trial of the OX40 agonist ivuxolimab. These receptors all stem from an adult with an advanced solid tumor such as melanoma, head and neck, liver or kidney cancer.

In its sample, this clone was seen once. The V call is TRBV5-4, the J call TRBJ1-2, with D possibly being TRBD1 (6 bases). Germline assignment: CDR1 SGHNT and CDR2 YYREEE (reference sequence). Trimming took off 1 base at V and 10 bases at J, with 14 bases between the two ends. CDR3 length: 13 amino acids. CDR3 DNA: TGTGCCAGCAGCTTGAGGGGGACGGAAATCTACACCTTC. It codes for CASSLRGTEIYTF.

This clone appeared once. The chain has TRBV10-2 and TRBJ2-7; 10 bases align to TRBD1. CDR3 length: 15 residues. J lost 5 bases, V lost 3 bases, and 7 bases had no gene match. Germline V gene lookup returns CDR1 WSHSY and CDR2 SAAADI. CDR3 region: CASSDRDRGFHEQYF. The CDR3 DNA follows: TGCGCCAGCAGTGATCGGGACAGGGGTTTTCACGAGCAGTACTTC.

The chain combines TRBV6-4 with TRBJ2-2; D may be TRBD1 (7 bases). V shed 5 bases and J shed 1 base, with 14 bases lying between them. Germline V lookup: CDR1 MRHNA, CDR2 SNTAGT. This CDR3 spans 16 amino acids. In nucleotides, the CDR3 is TGTGCCAGCAGTTTTGGGGGGACAGAGAACACCGGGGAGCTGTTTTTT. Encoded protein: CASSFGGTENTGELFF.

This chain links TRBV9 with TRBJ2-1; 8 positions match TRBD2. Germline V CDR1 and CDR2: SGDLS, YYNGEE. The CDR3 covers 15 residues. After removal of 3 bases from V and 9 bases from J, the junction contained 11 bases not matched to a gene. The DNA for the CDR3 is TGTGCCAGCAGCGCAAGCGGGGGTGGTTTGGTTGAGCAGTTCTTC. Protein product: CASSASGGGLVEQFF. Full variable domain (missing parts from reference TRBV9 and TRBJ2-1): DSGVTQTPKHLITATGQRVTLRCSPRSGDLSVYWYQQSLDQGLQFLIQYYNGEERAKGNILERFSAQQFPDLHSELNLSSLELGDSALYFCASSASGGGLVEQFFGPGTRLTVL.

V and J are TRBV18 and TRBJ1-2, with unresolved D. CDR1 is KGHSH and CDR2 is LQKENI in the germline V gene. With 2 bases removed from V and 4 bases from J, the gap between germline ends came to 11 bases. CDR3 size: 14 residues. This chain's CDR3 is CASSPGVEFYGYTF. In DNA, the CDR3 is TGTGCCAGCTCACCAGGTGTGGAATTCTATGGCTACACCTTC.

The rearrangement uses TRBV4-3 and TRBJ2-1, with 7 bases identical to TRBD1. Germline CDR1 LGHNA, CDR2 YSLEER. The J segment lost 8 bases and the V segment lost 1 base, leaving 14 bases of the junction unmatched. The CDR3 has 17 amino acids. In nucleotides, the CDR3 is TGCGCCAGCAGCCAAGCTACAGGGGCAGGACGGACTCATGAGCAGTTCTTC. Protein sequence: CASSQATGAGRTHEQFF.

V is TRBV5-6 and J is TRBJ2-2; no clear D. The CDR3 extends over 12 amino acids. Trimming took 2 bases from V and 5 from J, leaving 4 bases between them. Germline CDR1 and CDR2: SGHDT and YYEEEE. The CDR3 region is CASSFLTGELFF. The CDR3 nucleotides are TGTGCCAGCAGCTTTTTGACCGGGGAGCTGTTTTTT.

The chain has TRBV5-6 and TRBJ2-7; 8 bases map to TRBD1. The trim removed 4 bases at V and 5 bases at J, leaving 8 bases unmatched. This CDR3 is 14 amino acids long. CDR1 is SGHDT and CDR2 is YYEEEE in the germline V gene. The CDR3 protein is CASSPGTGADEQYF. The CDR3 region has the DNA TGTGCCAGCAGCCCTGGGACAGGTGCTGACGAGCAGTACTTC.

J is TRBJ1-1 and V is TRBV6-6; D ambiguous. CDR1 is MNHNY and CDR2 is SVGAGI in the germline V gene (reference sequence). The V end lost 5 bases, the J end lost 1 base, and 17 bases lay between the germline ends. The CDR3 is made up of 16 amino acids. The CDR3 DNA reads TGTGCCAGCAGTATACTCTCGGACGGCCCGAACACTGAAGCTTTCTTT. Translation: CASSILSDGPNTEAFF.

The chain carries TRBV28 and TRBJ1-5; D call uncertain. This CDR3 region has 16 residues. The germline V gene encodes CDR1 MDHEN and CDR2 SYDVKM. Trimming stripped 8 bases from V and 0 bases from J, with 17 bases between. The CDR3 coding sequence is TGTGCCAGCGATGGTCCATCAGAATATAGCAATCAGCCCCAGCATTTT. Translating it yields CASDGPSEYSNQPQHF.

Only one count was recorded for this clone. The chain employs TRBV28 and TRBJ2-7, with D perhaps assigned TRBD1 or TRBD2 (5 bases each). In germline, CDR1 is MDHEN, CDR2 SYDVKM. Trimming shortened V by 5 bases and J by 2 bases, and 13 bases separated the two germline ends. This CDR3 comprises 14 residues. The CDR3 region has the DNA TGTGCCAGCAGTCCCCTTGGGGGTCCCTACGAGCAGTACTTC. It yields the protein CASSPLGGPYEQYF.

The rearrangement links TRBV11-1 to TRBJ2-1; a weak D match, TRBD1 (5 bases). Looked up from germline, CDR1 is SGHAT and CDR2 is FQDESV (reference sequence). The CDR3 totals 15 residues. Deletions cut 4 bases from V and 7 bases from J, with 17 bases between. The CDR3 reads CASSSLGRVENEQFF. In DNA, the CDR3 is TGTGCCAGCAGCTCCTTGGGCAGGGTTGAAAATGAGCAGTTCTTC.

The sample holds a few counts of this clone. V is TRBV19 and J is TRBJ1-1; D uncertain. Trimming removed 6 bases from V and 1 base from J, with 9 bases in between. Germline V gene data show CDR1 as LNHDA and CDR2 as SQIVND (reference sequence). This CDR3 spans 13 amino acids. The CDR3 nucleotides are TGTGCCAGTAGGTTTACCGGGAACACTGAAGCTTTCTTT. It specifies CASRFTGNTEAFF.

This clone was found a few times. The rearrangement uses TRBV28 and TRBJ2-1; 8 bases agree with TRBD2. This CDR3 comprises 14 residues. Germline values: CDR1 MDHEN, CDR2 SYDVKM. After removal of 3 bases from V and 3 bases from J, the junction contained 1 base not matched to a gene. CDR3 amino acids: CASSLREDYNEQFF. In DNA form, the CDR3 reads TGTGCCAGCAGTTTGCGGGAGGACTACAATGAGCAGTTCTTC.

This sequence joins TRBV28 and TRBJ2-3, with D maybe TRBD2 (6 bases). Germline loops: CDR1 MDHEN, CDR2 SYDVKM. V was shortened by 2 bases and J by 2 bases, with 23 bases between the two germline ends. The CDR3 sequence is 19 residues long. The CDR3 nucleotides are TGTGCCAGCAGTTTAGCCATCTCCGGCCAGCCGGGGGACACAGATACGCAGTATTTT. Protein: CASSLAISGQPGDTDTQYF.

This CDR3 reads CASSLVTGEVGQYF. DNA for the CDR3: TGTGCCAGCAGCTTGGTAACAGGGGAGGTAGGGCAGTACTTC. The J gene is TRBJ2-7, the V gene TRBV7-6; D might be TRBD1 (7 bases). V lost 3 bases and J 9 bases, leaving 18 bases between the germline ends. Germline lookup yields CDR1 SGHVS and CDR2 FNYEAQ. This CDR3 comprises 14 residues.

The table lists this clone with a few counts. The chain combines TRBV4-1 with TRBJ2-7; D unclear. Germline V gene lookup returns CDR1 MGHRA and CDR2 YSYEKL. The CDR3 covers 13 residues. Trimming left V 2 bases short and J 2 bases short, with 7 bases between. The CDR3 region is CASSQRLAYEQYF. The CDR3 bases are TGCGCCAGCAGCCAACGGCTAGCCTACGAGCAGTACTTC.

This chain links TRBV4-3 with TRBJ2-7; 12 bases line up with TRBD2. With V trimmed by 5 bases and J by 0 bases, 8 bases remained unmatched. Germline-derived CDR1 and CDR2 are LGHNA and YSLEER. CDR3 size: 17 residues. CDR3: CASSILAGGTASYEQYF. CDR3 coding DNA: TGCGCCAGCAGCATACTAGCGGGAGGTACTGCCTCCTACGAGCAGTACTTC.

The table lists this clone with a few counts. The chain has TRBV27 and TRBJ1-5; D unresolved. Germline CDR1 reads MNHEY; CDR2 reads SMNVEV (reference sequence). The length of the CDR3 is 15 residues. Trimming left V 5 bases short and J 0 bases short, with 11 bases between. In DNA form, the CDR3 reads TGTGCCAGCAGTATCTTCCCGAGTAGCAATCAGCCCCAGCATTTT. This codes for CASSIFPSSNQPQHF.

This clone was found once. This chain links TRBV6-6 with TRBJ2-1; D gene uncertain. Looked up from germline, CDR1 is MNHNY and CDR2 is SVGAGI (reference sequence). Trimming took 4 bases from V and 3 from J, leaving 13 bases between them. The CDR3 spans 15 residues. In nucleotides, the CDR3 is TGTGCCAGCAGTTCCAAGACTGGTTACTACAATGAGCAGTTCTTC. It specifies CASSSKTGYYNEQFF.

The V and J genes are TRBV2 and TRBJ2-2; D not certain. The V gene lost 4 bases and the J gene lost 7 bases, with 1 base spanning the gap. Per germline, CDR1 SNHLY and CDR2 FYNNEI. The CDR3 is 10 amino acids. CDR3 sequence: CASSGGELFF. The CDR3 DNA is TGTGCCAGCAGTGGCGGGGAGCTGTTTTTT.